Below, 17 T cell receptor beta chains from the same sample are listed, as sequenced in a study of PD-1 blockade in classical Hodgkin lymphoma. No patient escaped relapse after autologous stem cell transplantation, and brentuximab vedotin exposure varied. Some clones are missing from TCRdb's copy, which holds only in-frame ones; the method was immunoSEQ multiplex PCR. The data show about 25,000 clones, about 76% seen once. Here the sequenced sample was peripheral blood mononuclear cells (PBMCs), taken before the second cycle of nivolumab. These receptor sequences come from a human donor with classical Hodgkin lymphoma.

This chain uses TRBV6-1 with TRBJ1-5; D not certain. This CDR3 comprises 13 residues. CDR1 MNHNS and CDR2 SASEGT come from the germline V gene. V dropped 8 bases and J dropped 1 base, with 9 bases sitting between them. The CDR3 loop reads CASGVRSNQPQHF. The DNA for the CDR3 is TGTGCCAGCGGGGTAAGAAGCAATCAGCCCCAGCATTTT.

The chain couples TRBV30 to TRBJ1-3, with D perhaps matching TRBD1 (5 bases). Germline V gene sequence: CDR1 GTSNPN, CDR2 SVGIG (reference sequence). This CDR3 region has 15 residues. Deletions cut 1 base from V and 1 base from J, with 11 bases between. CDR3 sequence: CAWSAIGVSGNTIYF. As DNA, the CDR3 is TGTGCCTGGAGTGCAATAGGGGTTTCTGGAAACACCATATATTTT.

V gene TRBV6-6 combines with J gene TRBJ1-1; D is undetermined. CDR3 length: 13 amino acids. Deletions cut 8 bases from V and 4 bases from J, with 14 bases between. The germline V gene has CDR1 MNHNY and CDR2 SVGAGI (reference sequence). CDR3 DNA: TGTGCCAGCCTTAGAGGTCTGGGCACTGAAGCTTTCTTT. This gives the protein CASLRGLGTEAFF.

The rearrangement links TRBV30 to TRBJ2-1; 8 nucleotides match TRBD2. Trimming removed 1 base from V and 2 bases from J; junction bases left unmatched: 13. The CDR3 length is 18 residues. Germline assignment: CDR1 GTSNPN and CDR2 SVGIG (reference sequence). The CDR3 coding sequence is TGTGCCTGGAGTGGGGGAAGGAAGCGGGAGCGTCCCTACAATGAGCAGTTCTTC. This sequence encodes CAWSGGRKRERPYNEQFF. Looking up the rest from reference TRBV30 and TRBJ2-1 gives the full variable domain: SQTIHQWPATLVQPVGSPLSLECTVEGTSNPNLYWYRQAAGRGLQLLFYSVGIGQISSEVPQNLSASRPQDRQFILSSKKLLLSDSGFYLCAWSGGRKRERPYNEQFFGPGTRLTVL.

This clone was found a few times. The chain links TRBV5-6 to TRBJ1-2; a possible D gene is TRBD1 (5 bases). V was clipped by 4 bases and J by 4 bases, with 17 bases between them. CDR1 and CDR2 (germline): SGHDT, YYEEEE. This CDR3 contains 15 residues. The CDR3 DNA reads TGTGCCAGCAGCCAGGGACCCGGGCCGGGCTATGGCTACACCTTC. Amino acids: CASSQGPGPGYGYTF.

This chain joins TRBV18 and TRBJ2-7; 9 nucleotides match TRBD1. CDR1 is KGHSH, CDR2 LQKENI, per germline. Unmatched junction bases numbered 7, after V lost 2 bases and J lost 5 bases. CDR3 size: 15 residues. This chain's CDR3 is CASSPIGTGSHEQYF. In DNA, the CDR3 is TGTGCCAGCTCACCAATAGGGACAGGGTCCCACGAGCAGTACTTC.

This rearrangement joins TRBV6-5 to TRBJ1-1; D remains ambiguous. Germline V gene sequence: CDR1 MNHEY, CDR2 SVGAGI. This CDR3 comprises 13 residues. Trimming stripped 5 bases from V and 3 bases from J, with 10 bases between. CDR3 DNA: TGTGCCAGCAGTAGGGAATACGACACTGAAGCTTTCTTT. The encoded protein is CASSREYDTEAFF.

The chain employs TRBV4-2 and TRBJ2-1; TRBD1 is a possible D gene (7 bases). V was shortened by 4 bases and J by 3 bases, with 19 bases between the two germline ends. Germline V gene sequence: CDR1 LGHNA, CDR2 YNFKEQ. This CDR3 is built from 17 residues. CDR3 sequence reads: CASSLGGGGGIYNEQFF. CDR3 bases: TGTGCCAGCAGCCTCGGGGGTGGAGGGGGCATCTACAATGAGCAGTTCTTC.

The chain joins TRBV5-1 to TRBJ2-1; D gene unclear. Germline values: CDR1 SGHRS, CDR2 YFSETQ. V dropped 7 bases and J dropped 1 base, with 3 bases sitting between them. The length of the CDR3 is 11 residues. CDR3 residues: CASRSYNEQFF. CDR3 bases: TGCGCCAGCCGATCCTACAATGAGCAGTTCTTC.

This clone came up once. The V call is TRBV5-4, the J call TRBJ1-6, with D perhaps matching TRBD1 (5 bases). CDR1 and CDR2 from the germline V gene are SGHNT and YYREEE (reference sequence). V was shortened by 4 bases and J by 11 bases, with 19 bases between the two germline ends. CDR3 length equals 15 residues. The CDR3 bases are TGTGCCAGCAGCCTCCCCGACAGCCGTCATACACCCCTCCACTTT. Residues: CASSLPDSRHTPLHF. The entire variable domain, with the rest obtained from reference TRBV5-4 and TRBJ1-6, is as follows: ETGVTQSPTHLIKTRGQQVTLRCSSQSGHNTVSWYQQALGQGPQFIFQYYREEENGRGNFPPRFSGLQFPNYSSELNVNALELDDSALYLCASSLPDSRHTPLHFGNGTRLTVT.

The chain is built from TRBV21-1 and TRBJ2-4. TRBV21-1 is a listed pseudogene. The CDR3 extends over 15 amino acids. The CDR3 sequence is CASSAPRRAKNIQYF. The CDR3 bases are TGTGCCAGCAGCGCCCCGCGACGGGCCAAAAACATTCAGTACTTC.

The chain combines TRBV19 with TRBJ1-2; D is ambiguous. The CDR3 runs to 11 residues. The germline gives CDR1 LNHDA, CDR2 SQIVND (reference sequence). V lost 5 bases to trimming and J lost 5 bases, with 6 bases between them. Here the CDR3 DNA reads TGTGCCAGTAGTGGGCAATATGGCTACACCTTC. Translation gives CASSGQYGYTF.

V is TRBV5-1 and J is TRBJ1-1, with D possibly TRBD1 on 5 matching bases. Germline-derived CDR1 and CDR2 are SGHRS and YFSETQ. Trimming shortened V by 5 bases and J by 4 bases, and 15 bases separated the two germline ends. The CDR3 runs to 14 residues. The CDR3 spells CASRDKGGATEAFF. The CDR3 DNA is TGCGCCAGCAGAGACAAGGGAGGGGCCACTGAAGCTTTCTTT.

The chain uses TRBV10-2 and TRBJ1-2, with 11 bases fitting TRBD1. The germline gives CDR1 WSHSY, CDR2 SAAADI. Trimming removed 2 bases from V and 8 bases from J; junction bases left unmatched: 7. The CDR3 runs 15 residues. CDR3 sequence (DNA): TGCGCCAGCAGTGAGGGTCCCGGGACAGGGGGGGGCTACACCTTC. This gives the protein CASSEGPGTGGGYTF.

Relative to its sample, this clone is medium-sized. This sequence joins TRBV28 and TRBJ1-3; tentatively, D is TRBD1 (5 bases). The ends were cut back, 6 bases at V and 0 bases at J, with 12 bases in the middle. The CDR3 spans 15 residues. In germline, CDR1 is MDHEN, CDR2 SYDVKM. The CDR3, as DNA: TGTGCCAGCAGCCCGGACATTAGCTCTGGAAACACCATATATTTT. It encodes CASSPDISSGNTIYF.

This chain links TRBV7-9 with TRBJ2-3; 10 nucleotides agree with TRBD1. The germline V gene encodes CDR1 SEHNR and CDR2 FQNEAQ (reference sequence). The trim removed 5 bases at V and 7 bases at J, leaving 9 bases unmatched. CDR3 length equals 15 residues. CDR3 nucleotides: TGTGCCAGCAGCCCTGGACAGGGGGGTGTGAATACGCAGTATTTT. This sequence encodes CASSPGQGGVNTQYF.

This chain links TRBV5-1 with TRBJ2-2, with TRBD2 matching over 9 bases. Germline loops: CDR1 SGHRS, CDR2 YFSETQ. J lost 3 bases, V lost 3 bases, and 6 bases had no gene match. The CDR3 is made up of 16 amino acids. The CDR3 here is CASSSSSGIDTGELFF. In DNA, the CDR3 is TGCGCCAGCAGCTCCTCTAGCGGGATTGACACCGGGGAGCTGTTTTTT.